These 8 T cell receptor beta chains were sequenced from one sample in a study of OX40 agonist ivuxolimab in advanced cancers. Method: immunoSEQ multiplex PCR; TCRdb's copy keeps in-frame clones and lacks some. The data show fewer than 55,000 clones, with approximately 87% seen just once and about a tenth held by the top ten. This specimen consisted of CD4+ or CD8+ T cells sorted from blood, obtained in a trial of the OX40 agonist ivuxolimab. Every receptor here comes from an adult with an advanced solid tumor such as melanoma, head and neck, liver or kidney cancer.

This chain uses TRBV5-6 with TRBJ2-7; unclear D gene. The ends were cut back, 0 bases at V and 5 bases at J, with 6 bases in the middle. The CDR3 contains 12 residues. Germline loops: CDR1 SGHDT, CDR2 YYEEEE. CDR3 DNA sequence: TGTGCCAGCAGCTTGGTGGCGGACGAGCAGTACTTC. It is translated as CASSLVADEQYF.

The chain couples TRBV7-3 to TRBJ2-5, with a tentative D call TRBD2 (5 bases). The DNA end lines up better with TRBJ2-7; the J call may be wrong. The length of the CDR3 is 14 residues. Per germline, CDR1 SGHTA and CDR2 FQGTGA. In DNA, the CDR3 is TGTGCCAGCAGCTTAACAAGCGGCTCCTACGAGCAGTACTTC. Translating it yields CASSLTSGSYEQYF.

J is TRBJ1-6 and V is TRBV13; weak D call: TRBD1 (6 bases). CDR3 length equals 15 residues. With 5 bases removed from V and 6 bases from J, the gap between germline ends came to 14 bases. CDR1 is PRHDT and CDR2 is FYEKMQ in the germline V gene (reference sequence). CDR3 DNA sequence: TGTGCCAGCAGCGCCCCGGGACACCTTAATTCACCCCTCCACTTT. Protein product: CASSAPGHLNSPLHF.

This chain joins TRBV6-5 and TRBJ1-1, with D unclear. V lost 2 bases, J lost 0 bases, and 13 bases lay in between. The CDR3 covers 16 residues. The germline CDR1 and CDR2 sequences are MNHEY and SVGAGI. The CDR3 reads CASSYRSRGMNTEAFF. The CDR3 DNA sequence: TGTGCCAGCAGTTACCGCAGCCGCGGGATGAACACTGAAGCTTTCTTT.

CDR3 amino acids: CASSVISGREAFF. The CDR3 bases are TGTGCCAGCAGCGTGATTTCAGGGAGGGAAGCTTTCTTT. The J gene is TRBJ1-1, the V gene TRBV9; possible D gene TRBD1, 5 bases. This CDR3 has 13 residues. CDR1 and CDR2 (germline): SGDLS, YYNGEE. The V end was cut by 2 bases, the J end by 8 bases, with 13 bases between.

There are a few counts of this clone. This chain connects TRBV6-1 to TRBJ1-4; TRBD1 agrees at 10 bases. This CDR3 spans 16 amino acids. Germline assignment: CDR1 MNHNS and CDR2 SASEGT. Trimming removed 0 bases from V and 8 bases from J; junction bases left unmatched: 6. Here the CDR3 reads CASSEAGGTGEEKLFF. CDR3 coding DNA: TGTGCCAGCAGTGAAGCTGGTGGGACAGGGGAGGAAAAACTGTTTTTT.

This rearrangement joins TRBV12-5 to TRBJ2-3, with TRBD2 identical over 7 bases. CDR3 length equals 14 residues. Per germline, CDR1 LGHNT and CDR2 FRNRAP. V lost 11 bases and J lost 1; bases outside the gene matches: 9. The CDR3 DNA is TGTGCTGGCTTGCGGGGAGGGGGCACAGATACGCAGTATTTT. Encoded protein: CAGLRGGGTDTQYF.

Comments on this clone: The germline gene is not matched at one end of the junction; a read error may be the cause. This chain uses TRBV5-4 with TRBJ1-2, with 8 bases fitting TRBD1. This CDR3 has 12 residues. Germline lookup yields CDR1 SGHNT and CDR2 YYREEE (reference sequence). CDR3 sequence (DNA): TGTGCCAGCAGCTCGGGACAGGCGGTTGTACACTTC. Translation: CASSSGQAVVHF. Based on the CDR3 plus reference TRBV5-4 and TRBJ1-2, the full variable domain is ETGVTQSPTHLIKTRGQQVTLRCSSQSGHNTVSWYQQALGQGPQFIFQYYREEENGRGNFPPRFSGLQFPNYSSELNVNALELDDSALYLCASSSGQAVVHFGSGTRLTVV.